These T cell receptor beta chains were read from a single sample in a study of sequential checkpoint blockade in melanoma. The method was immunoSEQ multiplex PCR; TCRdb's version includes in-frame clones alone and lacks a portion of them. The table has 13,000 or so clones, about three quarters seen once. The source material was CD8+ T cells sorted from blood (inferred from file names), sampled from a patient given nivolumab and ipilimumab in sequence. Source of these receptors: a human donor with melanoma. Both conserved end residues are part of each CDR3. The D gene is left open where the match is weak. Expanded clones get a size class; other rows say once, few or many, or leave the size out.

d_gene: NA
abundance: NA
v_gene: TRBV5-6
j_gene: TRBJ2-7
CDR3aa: CASSPAVSSYEQYF
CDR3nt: TGTGCCAGCAGCCCAGCGGTGAGCTCCTACGAGCAGTACTTC

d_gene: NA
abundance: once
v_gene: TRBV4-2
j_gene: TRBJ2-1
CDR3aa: CASSQESRVDEQFF
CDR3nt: TGTGCCAGCAGCCAAGAATCCAGGGTTGATGAGCAGTTCTTC

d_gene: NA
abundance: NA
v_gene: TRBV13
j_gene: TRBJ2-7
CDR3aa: CASSLSALAGSYEQYF
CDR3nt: TGTGCCAGCAGCTTATCGGCCCTAGCCGGCTCCTACGAGCAGTACTTC

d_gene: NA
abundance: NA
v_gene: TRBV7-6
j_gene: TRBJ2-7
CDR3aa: CASSLATGTYEQYF
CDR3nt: TGTGCCAGCAGCTTAGCCACAGGCACCTACGAGCAGTACTTC

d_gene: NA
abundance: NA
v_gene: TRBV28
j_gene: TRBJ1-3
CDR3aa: CASSPGVNGNTIYF
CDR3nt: TGTGCCAGCAGCCCCGGGGTTAATGGAAACACCATATATTTT

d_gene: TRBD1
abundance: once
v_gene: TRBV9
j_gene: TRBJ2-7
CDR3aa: CASSARTGGEQYF
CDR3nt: TGTGCCAGCAGCGCCCGGACAGGGGGCGAGCAGTACTTC

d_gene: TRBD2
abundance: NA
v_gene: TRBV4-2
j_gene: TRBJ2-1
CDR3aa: CASSQGGGLAGPLNEQFF
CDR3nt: TGTGCCAGCAGCCAAGGGGGCGGGCTAGCGGGGCCCTTAAATGAGCAGTTCTTC

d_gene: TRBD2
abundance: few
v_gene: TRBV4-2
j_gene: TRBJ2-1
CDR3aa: CASSQVVGASGEFF
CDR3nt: TGTGCCAGCAGCCAAGTGGTTGGGGCTAGCGGGGAGTTCTTC

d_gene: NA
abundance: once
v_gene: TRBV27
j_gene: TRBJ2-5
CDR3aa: CASSPLIQVETQYF
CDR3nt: TGTGCCAGCAGTCCCTTGATACAGGTCGAGACCCAGTACTTC

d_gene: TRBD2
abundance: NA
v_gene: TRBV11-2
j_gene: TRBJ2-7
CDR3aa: CASSMGLNYEQYF
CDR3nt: TGTGCCAGCAGCATGGGACTAAACTACGAGCAGTACTTC

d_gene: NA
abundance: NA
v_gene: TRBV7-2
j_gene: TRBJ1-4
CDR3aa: CASSKDGGANEKLFF
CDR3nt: TGTGCCAGCAGCAAAGATGGGGGGGCTAATGAAAAACTGTTTTTT

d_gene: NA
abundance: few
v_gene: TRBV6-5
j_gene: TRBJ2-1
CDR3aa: CASMDRDSPGDEQFF
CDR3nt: TGTGCCAGCATGGACCGGGACTCCCCGGGGGATGAGCAGTTCTTC

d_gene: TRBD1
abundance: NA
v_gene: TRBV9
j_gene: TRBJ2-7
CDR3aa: CASSVDDRVSYEQYF
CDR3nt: TGTGCCAGCAGCGTAGATGACAGGGTCTCCTACGAGCAGTACTTC

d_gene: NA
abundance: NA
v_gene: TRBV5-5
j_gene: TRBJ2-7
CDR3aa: CASRGRYREQYF
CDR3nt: TGTGCCAGCCGCGGCCGATATCGCGAGCAGTACTTC

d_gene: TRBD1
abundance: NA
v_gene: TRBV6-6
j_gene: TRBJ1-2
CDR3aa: CASSTPGQGYEGYTF
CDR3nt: TGTGCCAGCAGTACCCCGGGACAGGGTTATGAAGGCTACACCTTC

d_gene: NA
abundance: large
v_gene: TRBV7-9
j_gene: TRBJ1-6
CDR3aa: CASSQGNSPLHF
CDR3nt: TGTGCCAGCAGCCAGGGGAATTCACCCCTCCACTTT